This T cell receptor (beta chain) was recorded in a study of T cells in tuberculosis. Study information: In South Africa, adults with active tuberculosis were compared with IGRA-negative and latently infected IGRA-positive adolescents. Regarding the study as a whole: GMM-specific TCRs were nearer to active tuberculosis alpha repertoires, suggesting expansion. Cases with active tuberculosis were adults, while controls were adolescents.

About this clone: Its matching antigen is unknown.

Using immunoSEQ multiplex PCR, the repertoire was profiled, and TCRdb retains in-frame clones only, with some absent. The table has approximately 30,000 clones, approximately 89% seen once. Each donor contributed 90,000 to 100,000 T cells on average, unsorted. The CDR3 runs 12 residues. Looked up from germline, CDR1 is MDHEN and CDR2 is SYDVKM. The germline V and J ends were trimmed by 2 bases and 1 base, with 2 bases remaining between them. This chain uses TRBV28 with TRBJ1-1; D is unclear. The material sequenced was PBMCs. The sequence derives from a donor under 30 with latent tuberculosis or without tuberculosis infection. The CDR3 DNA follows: TGTGCCAGCAGTTTACAGAACACTGAAGCTTTCTTT. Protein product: CASSLQNTEAFF.